The 19 T cell receptor beta chains below all came from one sample that was sequenced in a study of control samples from healthy donors and cancer patients. Libraries were prepared by immunoSEQ multiplex PCR; TCRdb keeps only in-frame clonotypes and omits some of them. The table has tens of thousands of clones, roughly 91% seen once. The source material was blood. The source is a man in his fifties in good health.

This chain connects TRBV2 to TRBJ2-3; 9 bases align to TRBD2. The CDR3 has 17 residues. With 2 bases clipped from V and 3 bases from J, the junction kept 9 bases outside the gene matches. Germline CDR1 reads SNHLY; CDR2 reads FYNNEI. The CDR3 here is CASSETRGGSGTDTQYF. CDR3 nucleotide sequence: TGTGCCAGCAGTGAAACGCGGGGGGGCTCGGGGACAGATACGCAGTATTTT.

The V call is TRBV30, the J call TRBJ1-6; 9 nucleotides match TRBD1. The CDR3 has 14 residues. Trimming cost V 4 bases and J 6 bases; bases outside gene matches: 4. Looked up from germline, CDR1 is GTSNPN and CDR2 is SVGIG (reference sequence). The CDR3 DNA sequence: TGTGCCTGGAACCCGGGACAGGGTAATTCACCCCTCCACTTT. Protein sequence: CAWNPGQGNSPLHF.

This clone was seen a single time. The rearrangement links TRBV4-1 to TRBJ1-2; unclear D gene. CDR1 MGHRA and CDR2 YSYEKL come from the germline V gene. This CDR3 is 13 amino acids long. V was clipped by 0 bases and J by 8 bases, with 10 bases between them. CDR3 sequence: CASSQEYLTGYTF. Written as DNA, the CDR3 is TGCGCCAGCAGCCAAGAGTACCTGACGGGCTACACCTTC.

This clone was recorded only once. CDR3 bases: TGTGCCAGCGTCGGGGGCGAGAGCTCTGGAAACACCATATATTTT. Its protein product is CASVGGESSGNTIYF. This chain links TRBV6-5 with TRBJ1-3; possibly TRBD1 for D (6 bases). CDR3 length: 15 residues. The V gene lost 8 bases and the J gene lost 0 bases, with 14 bases spanning the gap. The germline V gene has CDR1 MNHEY and CDR2 SVGAGI.

This chain links TRBV9 with TRBJ2-5; maybe TRBD1 (6 bases). In germline, CDR1 is SGDLS, CDR2 YYNGEE. The CDR3 is 16 residues long. V was pared by 0 bases and J by 4 bases, with 16 bases between. The CDR3 loop is CASSVGAGERGETQYF. In DNA, the CDR3 is TGTGCCAGCAGCGTAGGCGCAGGGGAAAGGGGAGAGACCCAGTACTTC.

CDR3 sequence reads: CAWSWGVGEQYF. DNA of the CDR3: TGTGCCTGGAGTTGGGGAGTGGGGGAGCAGTACTTC. The V call is TRBV30, the J call TRBJ2-7, with D possibly matching TRBD2 (5 bases). Per germline, CDR1 GTSNPN and CDR2 SVGIG (reference sequence). V was clipped by 2 bases and J by 7 bases, with 12 bases between them. The CDR3 length is 12 residues.

V and J are TRBV11-2 and TRBJ2-1; 9 bases are shared with TRBD2. Germline CDR1 SGHAT, CDR2 FQNNGV. The ends lost 2 bases at V and 5 bases at J; junction bases unmatched: 7. The CDR3 totals 16 residues. The CDR3 bases are TGTGCCAGCAGCTTATGGAGAAGCGGGGGGCACAATGAGCAGTTCTTC. Amino acids: CASSLWRSGGHNEQFF.

About this clone itself: A junction boundary mismatches the germline segment, possibly from a read error. This chain uses TRBV13 with TRBJ1-3; tentatively, D is TRBD1 (6 bases). CDR3 length equals 17 residues. The germline V gene encodes CDR1 PRHDT and CDR2 FYEKMQ (reference sequence). CDR3 DNA sequence: TGTGCCAGCAGCCTAGGGGGACACTTGAGCTCTGGAAACACCATATATTTT. The encoded protein is CASSLGGHLSSGNTIYF.

This clone was seen repeatedly, ten times or more. The chain employs TRBV4-2 and TRBJ2-1, with D possibly matching TRBD1 (5 bases). V lost 2 bases to trimming and J lost 6 bases, with 11 bases between them. Germline V gene data show CDR1 as LGHNA and CDR2 as YNFKEQ. The CDR3 runs to 14 residues. CDR3 residues: CASSQPGSGNEQFF. CDR3 DNA sequence: TGTGCCAGCAGCCAACCAGGGTCGGGCAATGAGCAGTTCTTC.

The rearrangement joins TRBV7-8 to TRBJ2-5, with D maybe TRBD2 (5 bases). The germline gives CDR1 SGHVS, CDR2 FQNEAQ. Between the trimmed V and J ends, which lost 4 bases and 9 bases, there was a span of 21 bases. The length of the CDR3 is 15 residues. CDR3 nucleotide sequence: TGTGCCAGCAGCTCTACGGGAAGTGGCCAAAGGGCCCAGTACTTC. It codes for CASSSTGSGQRAQYF.

The chain has TRBV4-1 and TRBJ2-5; D is perhaps TRBD2 (5 bases). Trimming removed 2 bases at V and 1 base at J, with 11 bases between. The germline gives CDR1 MGHRA, CDR2 YSYEKL. The CDR3 runs 15 residues. CDR3 in DNA: TGCGCCAGCAGCCAAACCGAGCGGATCCAAGAGACCCAGTACTTC. Translation: CASSQTERIQETQYF.

This chain links TRBV14 with TRBJ2-2; TRBD2 aligns across 8 bases. This CDR3 is 16 amino acids long. Germline values: CDR1 SGHDN, CDR2 FVKESK. The V and J ends lost 1 base and 4 bases, in that order; junction bases with no gene match: 5. CDR3 residues: CASSQAGGRSTGELFF. CDR3 nucleotides: TGTGCCAGCAGCCAAGCGGGGGGGCGAAGCACCGGGGAGCTGTTTTTT.

The V call is TRBV19, the J call TRBJ1-1, with 7 positions matching TRBD1. V dropped 5 bases and J dropped 0; count of bases not matched to a gene: 6. This CDR3 contains 15 residues. Germline CDR1 and CDR2: LNHDA and SQIVND (reference sequence). As DNA, the CDR3 is TGTGCCAGTAGTCCAGGGGGAGAAATGAACACTGAAGCTTTCTTT. Residues: CASSPGGEMNTEAFF. The full variable domain, with the rest looked up from reference TRBV19 and TRBJ1-1, is DGGITQSPKYLFRKEGQNVTLSCEQNLNHDAMYWYRQDPGQGLRLIYYSQIVNDFQKGDIAEGYSVSREKKESFPLTVTSAQKNPTAFYLCASSPGGEMNTEAFFGQGTRLTVV.

This clone was seen a single time. The V call is TRBV5-1, the J call TRBJ1-1; D unresolved. Trimming pared 1 base from V and 2 bases from J, leaving 6 bases between. Germline V CDR1 and CDR2: SGHRS, YFSETQ. The length of the CDR3 is 13 residues. CDR3 in amino acids: CASSLQDNTEAFF. CDR3 nucleotides: TGCGCCAGCAGCTTGCAGGATAACACTGAAGCTTTCTTT.

The V and J genes are TRBV11-2 and TRBJ1-4; D call uncertain. This CDR3 is built from 16 residues. The germline CDR1 and CDR2 sequences are SGHAT and FQNNGV. V was pared by 5 bases and J by 7 bases, with 20 bases between. CDR3 nucleotides: TGTGCCAGCAGCCATCAAGCCGGGTCCCAAAGTGAAAAACTGTTTTTT. Translated, it gives CASSHQAGSQSEKLFF.

The V call is TRBV3-1 (or the pseudogene TRBV3-2), the J call TRBJ1-2; D ambiguous. The CDR3 runs 17 residues. V dropped 4 bases and J dropped 0 bases, with 18 bases sitting between them. Germline CDR1 is LGHDT and CDR2 is YNNKEL (reference sequence). CDR3 DNA: TGTGCCAGCAGCCTTTATTTCACAACCGGGCCTAACTATGGCTACACCTTC. Translation gives CASSLYFTTGPNYGYTF.

The chain uses TRBV27 and TRBJ1-2; TRBD1 matches 8 bases. V gave up 6 bases and J gave up 2 bases; unmatched junction bases: 5. In germline, CDR1 is MNHEY, CDR2 SMNVEV (reference sequence). CDR3 size: 14 residues. CDR3 protein: CASRQGARNYGYTF. The CDR3 bases are TGTGCCAGCAGGCAGGGGGCTCGAAACTATGGCTACACCTTC.

The chain has TRBV2 and TRBJ1-5; TRBD1 matches at 8 bases. After removal of 6 bases from V and 1 base from J, the junction contained 5 bases not matched to a gene. The length of the CDR3 is 15 residues. CDR1 SNHLY and CDR2 FYNNEI come from the germline V gene. The CDR3 DNA reads TGTGCCAGCAGGGCAGGGGGCGTAAGCAATCAGCCCCAGCATTTT. Its protein is CASRAGGVSNQPQHF.

The V and J genes are TRBV10-3 and TRBJ2-7; 14 bases align to TRBD2. Losses at the gene ends were 6 bases for V and 6 bases for J; bases not matched to a gene: 13. Per germline, CDR1 ENHRY and CDR2 SYGVKD. The CDR3 spans 17 residues. The DNA of the CDR3 is TGTGCCATCAGACCAACCGGGACTAGCGGGGGTATGACCGAGCAGTACTTC. This encodes CAIRPTGTSGGMTEQYF.